A selection of T cell receptor beta chains follows, all from one sample in a study of T cells in localized non-small cell lung cancer. Profiling relied on immunoSEQ multiplex PCR, and the TCRdb table lists in-frame clones only, not all of them. The sample yields 28,000 or so clones, around 93% seen once. This material consisted of peripheral blood, taken before any cancer treatment. These receptor sequences come from an older female donor with stage II squamous cell lung carcinoma. The CDR3 runs from the conserved cysteine through the conserved F or W. The D gene is left open where the match is weak. Clone size is stated in some rows and not others, as once, few, many or a class when expanded.

j_call,d_call,v_call,clone_size,cdr3_aa,cdr3_nt
TRBJ1-1,.,TRBV7-9,.,CASSLEAGRGNWAFF,TGTGCCAGCAGCTTAGAGGCCGGGCGGGGGAACTGGGCTTTCTTT
TRBJ2-3,TRBD1,TRBV5-4,.,CASSLGRTGGSDTQYF,TGTGCCAGCAGCTTGGGGCGGACAGGGGGTTCAGATACGCAGTATTTT
TRBJ2-5,TRBD1,TRBV7-3,.,CASSRQGRETQYF,TGTGCCAGCAGCAGACAGGGGCGGGAGACCCAGTACTTC
TRBJ2-3,TRBD2,TRBV5-5,.,CASCLAGEADTQYF,TGTGCCAGTTGCTTAGCGGGAGAGGCAGATACGCAGTATTTT
TRBJ2-6,TRBD1,TRBV5-1,.,CASSWGQLSGANVLTF,TGCGCCAGCAGCTGGGGACAGCTTTCTGGGGCCAACGTCCTGACTTTC
TRBJ2-3,TRBD2,TRBV7-3,.,CASSLVASGGIDTQYF,TGTGCCAGCAGCTTAGTGGCTAGCGGGGGTATAGATACGCAGTATTTT
TRBJ2-1,TRBD2,TRBV18,.,CASSPGWRGDTYNEQFF,TGTGCCAGCTCACCCGGTTGGCGGGGGGACACCTACAATGAGCAGTTCTTC
TRBJ2-1,TRBD2,TRBV5-6,.,CASSPPGLAGAYNEQFF,TGTGCCAGCAGCCCCCCGGGACTAGCGGGAGCATACAATGAGCAGTTCTTC
TRBJ2-1,.,TRBV19,.,CASSIGLTEGEQFF,TGTGCCAGTAGTATCGGCTTGACCGAAGGGGAGCAGTTCTTC
TRBJ2-7,.,TRBV21-1,.,CASSGLAGLPYEQYF,TGTGCCAGTTCCGGACTAGCGGGTTTACCCTACGAGCAGTACTTC
TRBJ1-2,.,TRBV7-9,.,CASSLSVGTGGGYTF,TGTGCCAGCAGCTTAAGCGTAGGGACCGGAGGTGGCTACACCTTC
TRBJ2-5,.,TRBV7-2,.,CASSFTGQETQYF,TGTGCCAGCAGTTTTACGGGTCAGGAGACCCAGTACTTC
TRBJ1-2,.,TRBV29-1,.,CSVGTGFSYGYTF,TGCAGCGTTGGAACGGGTTTTAGCTATGGCTACACCTTC
TRBJ1-5,.,TRBV28,few,CASSSDTSNQPQHF,TGTGCCAGCAGCTCAGACACTAGCAATCAGCCCCAGCATTTT
TRBJ2-6,.,TRBV6-6,.,CASGWSSGANVLTF,TGTGCCAGCGGGTGGAGTTCTGGGGCCAACGTCCTGACTTTC
TRBJ2-7,TRBD2,TRBV18,.,CASSPGTSGYEQYF,TGTGCCAGCTCGCCCGGGACTAGCGGCTACGAGCAGTACTTC
TRBJ2-7,.,TRBV5-1,.,CASSLNTVRRTASYEQYF,TGCGCCAGCAGCTTGAATACTGTCCGTCGGACAGCCTCCTACGAGCAGTACTTC
TRBJ2-1,TRBD1,TRBV19,.,CASSGARDRVDNEQFF,TGTGCCAGTAGTGGGGCCCGGGACAGGGTGGACAATGAGCAGTTCTTC
TRBJ2-1,.,TRBV19,.,CASSMEGVRYNEQFF,TGTGCCAGTAGTATGGAAGGGGTTAGGTACAATGAGCAGTTCTTC
TRBJ2-5,.,TRBV15,once,CATSRDTGETQYF,TGTGCCACCAGCAGAGATACGGGAGAGACCCAGTACTTC
TRBJ2-2,.,TRBV5-6,.,CASSLEYTGELFF,TGTGCCAGCAGCTTGGAGTACACCGGGGAGCTGTTTTTT
TRBJ1-1,.,TRBV5-1,.,CASSTAGYTEAFF,TGCGCCAGCAGCACAGCAGGTTACACTGAAGCTTTCTTT
TRBJ1-2,.,TRBV9,.,CASSPGFYGYTF,TGTGCCAGCAGCCCCGGGTTTTATGGCTACACCTTC
TRBJ2-5,.,TRBV15,.,CATSMGWETQYF,TGTGCCACCAGCATGGGATGGGAGACCCAGTACTTC
TRBJ2-6,.,TRBV7-2,once,CASSLPGANVLTF,TGTGCCAGCAGCTTACCTGGGGCCAACGTCCTGACTTTC
TRBJ1-2,.,TRBV5-4,.,CASSFALGYTF,TGTGCCAGCAGCTTCGCGCTCGGCTACACCTTC
TRBJ1-2,.,TRBV28,.,CASSRSMGARGYTF,TGTGCCAGCAGTCGAAGCATGGGGGCGCGCGGCTACACCTTC
TRBJ2-1,TRBD1,TRBV6-6,.,CASSSHGQGAPDEQFF,TGTGCCAGCAGTTCCCATGGACAGGGGGCGCCCGATGAGCAGTTCTTC
TRBJ1-1,.,TRBV10-2,.,CASRLALTENTEAFF,TGCGCCAGCAGGCTAGCCTTGACTGAGAACACTGAAGCTTTCTTT
TRBJ1-2,.,TRBV5-4,few,CASSLETGLGYTF,TGTGCCAGCAGCTTAGAGACAGGCCTTGGCTACACCTTC
TRBJ2-3,TRBD1,TRBV6-1,.,CASSEVPGQGADTQYF,TGTGCCAGCAGTGAAGTTCCGGGACAGGGCGCAGATACGCAGTATTTT
TRBJ1-4,TRBD1,TRBV5-1,once,CASSGSGGRGEKLFF,TGCGCCAGCAGCGGATCAGGGGGCCGCGGGGAAAAACTGTTTTTT
TRBJ2-7,.,TRBV7-8,.,CASRSVGGAGGTYEQYF,TGTGCCAGCAGATCCGTGGGGGGGGCTGGTGGTACCTACGAGCAGTACTTC
TRBJ2-2,TRBD2,TRBV7-2,once,CASSSAGTRNTGELFF,TGTGCCAGCAGCTCCGCCGGGACTAGGAACACCGGGGAGCTGTTTTTT
TRBJ1-1,TRBD1,TRBV7-9,.,CASSFAQGGNTEAFF,TGTGCCAGCAGCTTTGCACAGGGGGGGAACACTGAAGCTTTCTTT
TRBJ2-5,TRBD1,TRBV12-5,.,CASARQGALKTQYF,TGTGCTAGTGCCCGGCAGGGGGCGTTGAAGACCCAGTACTTC
TRBJ2-1,.,TRBV5-4,.,CASTTSLSRSYNEQFF,TGTGCCAGCACCACCTCCCTAAGCCGCTCCTACAATGAGCAGTTCTTC
TRBJ1-3,TRBD1,TRBV6-8,.,CASRSQGVFSGNTIYF,TGTGCCAGCAGAAGTCAGGGGGTCTTTTCTGGAAACACCATATATTTT
TRBJ1-5,.,TRBV7-2,.,CASSAKGQPQHF,TGTGCCAGCAGCGCAAAAGGTCAGCCCCAGCATTTT
TRBJ1-2,.,TRBV28,.,CASSFGVDGYTF,TGTGCCAGCAGTTTCGGAGTTGACGGCTACACCTTC
TRBJ1-4,.,TRBV7-9,.,CASSLSEGANEKLFF,TGTGCCAGCAGCTTAAGCGAGGGGGCTAATGAAAAACTGTTTTTT
TRBJ2-7,.,TRBV5-4,.,CASSLAQRGGEQYF,TGTGCCAGCAGCTTGGCACAGCGCGGAGGGGAGCAGTACTTC
TRBJ2-2,.,TRBV5-1,.,CASSLGQINTGELFF,TGCGCCAGCAGCCTTGGACAGATAAACACCGGGGAGCTGTTTTTT
TRBJ1-5,.,TRBV29-1,.,CSVGLGNQPQHF,TGCAGCGTTGGCTTGGGCAATCAGCCCCAGCATTTT
TRBJ2-7,.,TRBV4-2,.,CASSQGRGSSYEQYF,TGTGCCAGCAGCCAAGGCCGGGGGAGCTCCTACGAGCAGTACTTC
TRBJ1-4,TRBD1,TRBV2,.,CASRPDRAFEKLFF,TGTGCCAGCCGCCCAGACAGGGCTTTTGAAAAACTGTTTTTT
TRBJ2-3,.,TRBV7-9,few,CASSVGTDTQYF,TGTGCCAGCAGCGTCGGCACAGATACGCAGTATTTT
TRBJ1-2,TRBD1,TRBV5-1,.,CASSLGSAGGNIGYTF,TGCGCCAGCAGCTTGGGGAGCGCAGGGGGCAATATTGGCTACACCTTC